Below, 20 T cell receptor beta chains from the same sample are listed, as sequenced in a study of shared clonotypes between healthy human individuals. Measured with immunoSEQ multiplex PCR; TCRdb has only the in-frame clones, and not every one. The sample carries about 680,000 clones, 72% recorded once. Sequenced: memory CD4+ T cells sorted from blood. Subset described: CD45RA-negative fraction. All receptors derive from a woman in her twenties or thirties in good health.

V gene TRBV7-6 combines with J gene TRBJ2-7, with D possibly matching TRBD2 (5 bases). This CDR3 region has 15 residues. Trimming cost V 3 bases and J 1 base, with 13 bases left between them. Germline V gene sequence: CDR1 SGHVS, CDR2 FNYEAQ. CDR3 in DNA: TGTGCCAGCAGCTTGACTAACTCACATTCCTACGAGCAGTACTTC. Amino acids: CASSLTNSHSYEQYF.

DNA for the CDR3: TGTGCCAGCAGCTTGGTTACTAGCGACCACACCGGGGAGCTGTTTTTT. It yields the protein CASSLVTSDHTGELFF. V usage is TRBV5-6 and J usage is TRBJ2-2; 7 positions match TRBD2. The V gene end was trimmed by 0 bases and the J gene end by 3 bases; junction bases not matched to a gene: 5. CDR3 length: 16 amino acids. Germline lookup yields CDR1 SGHDT and CDR2 YYEEEE.

The chain links TRBV19 to TRBJ1-2; TRBD1 might be the D (6 bases). The germline V gene has CDR1 LNHDA and CDR2 SQIVND (reference sequence). This CDR3 region has 15 residues. Trimming stripped 4 bases from V and 2 bases from J, with 14 bases between. DNA for the CDR3: TGTGCCAGTAGTACGGACAGTATCGGAAACTATGGCTACACCTTC. Translated: CASSTDSIGNYGYTF.

CDR3 protein: CASRSPGQGLYNEQFF. As DNA, the CDR3 is TGTGCCAGCAGGTCCCCGGGACAGGGGTTATACAATGAGCAGTTCTTC. The chain combines TRBV27 with TRBJ2-1; 10 bases map to TRBD1. The trim removed 6 bases at V and 4 bases at J, leaving 9 bases unmatched. Per the germline V gene, CDR1 is MNHEY and CDR2 is SMNVEV (reference sequence). The CDR3 totals 16 residues.

The chain carries TRBV6-1 and TRBJ2-7; D possibly corresponds to TRBD1 (6 bases). Germline loops: CDR1 MNHNS, CDR2 SASEGT. Between the trimmed V and J ends, which lost 4 bases and 0 bases, there was a span of 16 bases. The CDR3 is 16 amino acids. DNA of the CDR3: TGTGCCAGCAGTGCTCCGGACAGAGACAGCTCCTACGAGCAGTACTTC. This sequence encodes CASSAPDRDSSYEQYF.

There are a few counts of this clone. The gene calls are TRBV10-3 and TRBJ1-1, with TRBD1 matching over 7 bases. This CDR3 has 13 amino acids. Germline CDR1 reads ENHRY; CDR2 reads SYGVKD. With V trimmed by 6 bases and J by 4 bases, 5 bases remained unmatched. In DNA, the CDR3 is TGTGCCATCAGCTGGACAGGCCTCACTGAAGCTTTCTTT. It encodes CAISWTGLTEAFF.

This clone was counted only a few times. Relative to the germline gene, one junction end is altered; a read error may explain this. This rearrangement joins TRBV4-1 to TRBJ2-7; D unresolved. This CDR3 is built from 14 residues. Per germline, CDR1 MGHRA and CDR2 YSYEKL. CDR3 nucleotides: TGCGCCAGCAGCCAAGGGCCCCGGGCCCCCGCCTTAGTATTC. Protein: CASSQGPRAPALVF.

The chain recombines TRBV19 with TRBJ2-5, with 7 bases fitting TRBD2. CDR1 LNHDA and CDR2 SQIVND come from the germline V gene (reference sequence). The CDR3 is 15 residues long. J was trimmed by 3 bases and V by 5 bases; bases with no gene match: 9. In DNA form, the CDR3 reads TGTGCCAGTAGTGGGGAAGTTGGGAGGGAAGAGACCCAGTACTTC. It encodes CASSGEVGREETQYF.

The chain couples TRBV10-2 to TRBJ2-7, with D hard to call. V lost 3 bases to trimming and J lost 6 bases, with 12 bases between them. The V gene's germline CDR1 is WSHSY and CDR2 SAAADI. The CDR3 covers 13 residues. The CDR3 loop reads CASSEVLPGEQYF. DNA for the CDR3: TGCGCCAGCAGTGAAGTTTTACCCGGCGAGCAGTACTTC.

The chain has TRBV29-1 and TRBJ2-1; D is perhaps TRBD2 (6 bases). Trimming left V 6 bases short and J 4 bases short, with 16 bases between. Germline V gene data show CDR1 as SQVTM and CDR2 as ANQGSEA. The CDR3 contains 14 residues. The chain's CDR3 is CSVQRTTIYNEQFF. Written as DNA, the CDR3 is TGCAGCGTACAGCGGACTACCATTTACAATGAGCAGTTCTTC.

V usage is TRBV19 and J usage is TRBJ2-1; a weak D match, TRBD2 (5 bases). CDR1 is LNHDA, CDR2 SQIVND, per germline (reference sequence). The CDR3 consists of 15 residues. The V and J ends lost 3 bases and 3 bases respectively, with 12 bases between them. The CDR3 loop reads CASSIARAYYNEQFF. DNA of the CDR3: TGTGCCAGTAGTATCGCGAGGGCCTACTACAATGAGCAGTTCTTC.

The J gene is TRBJ2-7, the V gene TRBV19; TRBD1 or TRBD2 may be the D gene (7 bases each). The germline V gene encodes CDR1 LNHDA and CDR2 SQIVND (reference sequence). V lost 10 bases, J lost 0 bases, and 13 bases lay in between. The CDR3 runs 13 residues. DNA of the CDR3: TGTGCCACAGGGGGGGCAGGCTCCTACGAGCAGTACTTC. It yields the protein CATGGAGSYEQYF.

The J gene is TRBJ2-7, the V gene TRBV25-1; D unresolved. In germline, CDR1 is MGHDK, CDR2 SYGVNS. The V gene lost 3 bases and the J gene lost 0 bases, with 9 bases spanning the gap. The CDR3 length is 14 residues. The CDR3 loop is CASSDVRGSYEQYF. The CDR3 nucleotides read TGTGCCAGCAGTGACGTAAGAGGCTCCTACGAGCAGTACTTC.

The V gene is TRBV25-1, the J gene TRBJ1-3, with no clear D. CDR3 length: 16 residues. The ends were cut back, 3 bases at V and 4 bases at J, with 16 bases in the middle. The germline gives CDR1 MGHDK, CDR2 SYGVNS. CDR3 DNA: TGTGCCAGCAGTGATCCGACCGAGACGGCCGGAAACACCATATATTTT. It is translated as CASSDPTETAGNTIYF.

This rearrangement joins TRBV7-9 to TRBJ1-4; unclear D gene. V lost 4 bases and J lost 4, with 10 bases in between. The CDR3 has 14 amino acids. Germline V gene lookup returns CDR1 SEHNR and CDR2 FQNEAQ (reference sequence). Here the CDR3 reads CASSSPVINEKLFF. The CDR3, as DNA: TGTGCCAGCAGCTCACCGGTTATTAATGAAAAACTGTTTTTT.

The rearrangement uses TRBV28 and TRBJ1-1; D might be TRBD1 (6 bases). V lost 6 bases and J 4 bases, leaving 18 bases between the germline ends. Germline CDR1 is MDHEN and CDR2 is SYDVKM. This CDR3 is 15 amino acids long. CDR3 sequence: CASSTGGGAVTEAFF. The CDR3 bases are TGTGCCAGCAGCACAGGTGGGGGGGCGGTCACTGAAGCTTTCTTT.

The chain recombines TRBV28 with TRBJ1-2, with D uncertain. This CDR3 contains 14 residues. V lost 5 bases and J 7 bases, leaving 17 bases between the germline ends. Looked up from germline, CDR1 is MDHEN and CDR2 is SYDVKM. The CDR3 DNA follows: TGTGCCAGCAGTCCGGTTTTCGTCTTTGGTGGCTACACCTTC. Amino acids: CASSPVFVFGGYTF.

The genes are TRBV9 and TRBJ2-1, with 7 bases identical to TRBD2. The CDR3 spans 15 residues. CDR1 SGDLS and CDR2 YYNGEE come from the germline V gene. Trimming removed 7 bases from V and 0 bases from J; junction bases left unmatched: 7. The CDR3 spells CASGLLASSYNEQFF. CDR3 in DNA: TGTGCCAGCGGGTTACTAGCGAGCTCCTACAATGAGCAGTTCTTC. Complete variable domain (other parts from reference TRBV9 and TRBJ2-1): DSGVTQTPKHLITATGQRVTLRCSPRSGDLSVYWYQQSLDQGLQFLIQYYNGEERAKGNILERFSAQQFPDLHSELNLSSLELGDSALYFCASGLLASSYNEQFFGPGTRLTVL.

Ten or more counts support this clone. The V gene is TRBV2, the J gene TRBJ1-5, with D hard to call. Trimming pared 4 bases from V and 5 bases from J, leaving 12 bases between. CDR3 size: 14 residues. The germline CDR1 and CDR2 sequences are SNHLY and FYNNEI. CDR3 coding DNA: TGTGCCAGCAGTGCGGAGGTCCGATATCAGCCCCAGCATTTT. Its protein product is CASSAEVRYQPQHF.

On this clone itself: Only one base separates this from a far larger clonotype, so it likely reflects a read error. The same CDR3 arises from other DNA sequences in this sample as well. V is TRBV7-9 and J is TRBJ1-4, with TRBD1 identical over 8 bases. Germline V CDR1 and CDR2: SEHNR, FQNEAQ (reference sequence). The CDR3 covers 13 residues. CDR3 loop: CASSLEQGGKLFF. Here the CDR3 DNA reads TGTGCCAGTAGCTTAGAACAGGGGGGAAAACTGTTTTTT.